This T cell receptor beta chain was retrieved from a study of T cell responses to AZD1222 COVID-19 vaccine. Study-level results: Reports say nearly half of spike-specific TCRs go after unmutated variant regions. Repertoire sampling happened only post peak T cell response.

Method: immunoSEQ multiplex PCR; TCRdb's copy keeps in-frame clones and lacks some. The sample has about 110,000 clones; about 87% are singletons. Turning to this clone: Its antigen remains unknown.

This sequence originates from an adult who received the AZD1222 COVID-19 vaccine. Sequenced here: peripheral blood, sampled 28 days after the second AZD1222 dose.

In DNA, the CDR3 is TGTGCCAGCACCCCCTTGGCGGGGGCTGGGACCCAGTACTTC. This translates into CASTPLAGAGTQYF. The chain recombines TRBV11-1 with TRBJ2-5; D might be TRBD2 (7 bases). The germline V and J ends were trimmed by 7 bases and 7 bases, with 19 bases remaining between them. Germline CDR1 and CDR2: SGHAT and FQDESV (reference sequence). The CDR3 is 14 residues long.